This is a list of T cell receptor beta chains from one sample in a study of early T cells in non-severe SARS-CoV-2 infection. TCRdb re-analysed the 5' RACE reads in MiXCR, keeping a single row per CDR3 protein. The repertoire holds approximately 63,000 distinct CDR3 sequences, with about 6% as singletons. This specimen was whole blood, taken at baseline. Receptors originate from an adult who was a healthcare worker with PCR-confirmed SARS-CoV-2 infection or an uninfected control (not recorded which). The CDR3 runs from the conserved cysteine through the conserved F or W. A D gene is named only where the DNA matches it firmly. Where a row states a size, it is once, few, many or the class of an expanded clone; other rows omit it.

j_call	d_call	clone_size	v_call	cdr3_aa	cdr3_nt
TRBJ2-2	TRBD2	few	TRBV7-2	CASSFDGTSGRAGELFF	TGTGCCAGCAGCTTCGACGGGACTAGCGGGAGAGCCGGGGAGCTGTTTTTT
TRBJ2-7	-	-	TRBV28	CASRETASYEQYF	TGTGCCAGCAGGGAAACAGCCTCCTACGAGCAGTACTTC
TRBJ2-1	-	many	TRBV29-1	CSVDRQGGPNEQFF	TGCAGCGTTGATCGTCAGGGGGGTCCCAATGAGCAGTTCTTC
TRBJ2-1	-	many	TRBV11-2	CASSFARGNEQFF	TGTGCCAGCAGCTTCGCCCGTGGCAATGAGCAGTTCTTC
TRBJ1-2	-	few	TRBV29-1	CSVTSMGADYGYTF	TGCAGCGTAACGTCCATGGGAGCTGACTATGGCTACACCTTC
TRBJ1-2	-	many	TRBV7-8	CASSPREGVYGYTF	TGTGCCAGCAGCCCCCGGGAGGGAGTCTATGGCTACACCTTC
TRBJ1-4	-	many	TRBV10-2	CASSEGTNEKLFF	TGCGCCAGCAGTGAGGGTACTAATGAAAAACTGTTTTTT
TRBJ2-3	-	few	TRBV29-1	CSVEDGAFTDTQYF	TGCAGCGTTGAAGATGGAGCATTCACAGATACGCAGTATTTT
TRBJ1-2	TRBD1	few	TRBV7-2	CASSTDRGLYGYTF	TGTGCCAGCAGCACAGACAGGGGGCTCTATGGCTACACCTTC
TRBJ2-3	TRBD1	-	TRBV7-9	CASSQPRQGARTDTQYF	TGTGCCAGCAGCCAACCTAGACAGGGGGCGCGAACAGATACGCAGTATTTT
TRBJ1-1	TRBD1	many	TRBV6-6	CASSFTGGSEAFF	TGTGCCAGCAGTTTCACAGGGGGCAGTGAAGCTTTCTTT
TRBJ2-7	TRBD1	many	TRBV20-1	CSAIATGTGPDEQYF	TGCAGTGCCATCGCTACCGGGACAGGGCCCGACGAGCAGTACTTC
TRBJ1-3	-	many	TRBV6-5	CASSYSDRSTGNTIYF	TGTGCCAGCAGTTACTCGGACAGAAGCACTGGAAACACCATATATTTT
TRBJ2-3	-	many	TRBV6-2/TRBV6-3	CASRERQREPPATDTQYF	TGTGCCAGCAGAGAAAGACAGAGAGAGCCACCAGCCACAGATACGCAGTATTTT
TRBJ2-2	-	many	TRBV11-3	CASSLAPAWEGDTGELFF	TGTGCCAGCAGCTTAGCGCCCGCATGGGAAGGGGACACCGGGGAGCTGTTTTTT
TRBJ1-6	-	once	TRBV5-4	CASSLEHSPLHF	TGTGCCAGCAGCTTGGAGCATTCACCCCTCCACTTT
TRBJ2-5	-	many	TRBV20-1	CSANSQGRETQYF	TGCAGTGCGAATTCACAGGGGAGGGAGACCCAGTACTTC
TRBJ2-3	-	many	TRBV4-2	CASSQVKYLGAYTDTQYF	TGTGCCAGCAGCCAAGTTAAGTATCTTGGGGCCTACACAGATACGCAGTATTTT
TRBJ2-7	-	-	TRBV4-3	CASSQGARADSIISYEQYF	TGCGCCAGCAGCCAAGGGGCCCGGGCGGACAGCATCATCTCCTACGAGCAGTACTTC
TRBJ2-2	-	few	TRBV24-1	CATSDLQGGELFF	TGTGCCACCAGTGATTTGCAAGGTGGGGAGCTGTTTTTT
TRBJ2-5	TRBD1	few	TRBV7-3	CASSPTGGGVETQYF	TGTGCCAGCAGCCCAACAGGGGGCGGGGTGGAGACCCAGTACTTC
TRBJ2-7	-	few	TRBV29-1	CSVATTGYEQYF	TGCAGCGTGGCTACGACGGGATACGAGCAGTACTTC
TRBJ2-3	-	many	TRBV6-1	CASSASMNRVFTDTQYF	TGTGCCAGCAGTGCCTCCATGAACAGGGTCTTCACAGATACGCAGTATTTT
TRBJ2-7	-	many	TRBV20-1	CSAPGRAHREQYF	TGCAGTGCGCCTGGACGGGCGCATCGCGAGCAGTACTTC
TRBJ2-7	-	-	TRBV6-2/TRBV6-3	CASSGTTGLSYEQYF	TGTGCCAGCAGCGGGACCACGGGACTCTCCTACGAGCAGTACTTC
TRBJ2-5	-	many	TRBV7-8	CASSILRETQYF	TGTGCCAGCAGCATACTTCGTGAGACCCAGTACTTC
TRBJ2-6	-	few	TRBV9	CASSETGTTGANVLTF	TGTGCCAGCAGCGAGACAGGTACTACTGGGGCCAACGTCCTGACTTTC
TRBJ2-2	-	many	TRBV4-2	CASSQVWAGLSGTTGELFF	TGTGCCAGCAGCCAAGTTTGGGCAGGCCTCTCGGGGACAACCGGGGAGCTGTTTTTT
TRBJ2-7	-	many	TRBV7-9	CASSRPGVEQYF	TGTGCCAGCAGCAGACCCGGGGTGGAGCAGTACTTC
TRBJ2-3	-	many	TRBV6-1	CASARTSSTDTQYF	TGTGCCAGCGCAAGGACTTCTAGCACAGATACGCAGTATTTT
TRBJ2-1	-	few	TRBV7-9	CASYEQFF	TGTGCCAGCTATGAGCAGTTCTTC
TRBJ2-1	TRBD1	many	TRBV11-2	CASSSRTGRTYNEQFF	TGTGCCAGCAGCTCCAGGACAGGGAGGACCTACAATGAGCAGTTCTTC
TRBJ2-7	TRBD1	-	TRBV20-1	CSASDRVYEQYF	TGCAGTGCTAGCGACAGGGTCTACGAGCAGTACTTC
TRBJ2-7	-	many	TRBV10-3	CAISELGFTYEQYF	TGTGCCATCAGTGAGTTGGGGTTTACCTACGAGCAGTACTTC
TRBJ2-3	TRBD2	-	TRBV7-2	CASSLDLLAGGITDTQYF	TGTGCCAGCAGCTTAGATCTCCTAGCGGGAGGTATAACAGATACGCAGTATTTT
TRBJ2-6	-	many	TRBV5-1	CASSGGPGANVLTF	TGCGCCAGCAGTGGGGGACCTGGGGCCAACGTCCTGACTTTC
TRBJ2-7	-	many	TRBV5-1	CASSRPSEPYEQYF	TGCGCCAGCAGCCGGCCTAGCGAACCCTACGAGCAGTACTTC
TRBJ1-4	-	many	TRBV20-1	CSASDAQSSNEKLFF	TGCAGTGCTAGCGATGCTCAGTCTAGTAATGAAAAACTGTTTTTT
TRBJ2-1	-	-	TRBV18	CASSPQNEQFF	TGTGCCAGCTCACCACAAAATGAGCAGTTCTTC
TRBJ2-7	-	-	TRBV12-3/TRBV12-4	CASSLGRSRTYEQYF	TGTGCCAGCAGTTTAGGTCGGAGCAGGACCTACGAGCAGTACTTC
TRBJ2-6	-	few	TRBV28	CASSFSARGANVLTF	TGTGCCAGCAGTTTCTCAGCGCGTGGGGCCAACGTCCTGACTTTC
TRBJ2-4	-	few	TRBV27	CASSLAGAKNIQYF	TGTGCCAGCAGTTTGGCGGGGGCCAAAAACATTCAGTACTTC
TRBJ2-5	-	many	TRBV28	CASSLAETQYF	TGTGCCAGCAGTTTGGCGGAGACCCAGTACTTC
TRBJ2-1	-	many	TRBV24-1	CATSGGDNEQFF	TGTGCCACCAGTGGAGGGGACAATGAGCAGTTCTTC
TRBJ2-7	-	few	TRBV28	CASSLLPGAYEQYF	TGTGCCAGCAGTTTATTGCCAGGGGCCTACGAGCAGTACTTC
TRBJ1-4	TRBD1	-	TRBV2	CASSDNRGIEKLFF	TGTGCCAGCAGTGATAACAGGGGGATAGAAAAACTGTTTTTT
TRBJ2-3	TRBD2	-	TRBV7-6	CASSGGAGGTTDTQYF	TGTGCCAGCAGCGGAGGCGCGGGAGGGACCACAGATACGCAGTATTTT
TRBJ1-5	-	many	TRBV28	CASRMGGNQPQHF	TGTGCCAGCAGGATGGGGGGAAATCAGCCCCAGCATTTT
TRBJ2-2	-	many	TRBV20-1	CSARDAGTTNTGELFF	TGCAGTGCTAGAGATGCAGGGACGACGAACACCGGGGAGCTGTTTTTT
TRBJ2-3	TRBD2	many	TRBV11-2	CASSQSRTSGRTDTQYF	TGTGCCAGCAGCCAATCCCGGACTAGCGGGAGGACAGATACGCAGTATTTT
TRBJ1-2	-	-	TRBV19	CASSRTARGDYGYTF	TGTGCCAGTAGCCGGACGGCTCGGGGCGACTATGGCTACACCTTC
TRBJ2-5	TRBD1	many	TRBV4-3	CASSQDNRGEETQYF	TGCGCCAGCAGCCAAGACAACAGGGGGGAAGAGACCCAGTACTTC
TRBJ1-6	-	many	TRBV12-3/TRBV12-4	CASSSRGNSPLHF	TGTGCCAGCAGTTCAAGAGGCAATTCACCCCTCCACTTT
TRBJ1-1	-	few	TRBV5-1	CASSWGVFGGDMNTEAFF	TGCGCCAGCAGCTGGGGGGTTTTTGGTGGAGATATGAACACTGAAGCTTTCTTT
TRBJ2-3	TRBD2	many	TRBV6-5	CASSRTSGNYWGTDTQYF	TGTGCCAGCAGTCGGACTAGCGGAAACTACTGGGGCACAGATACGCAGTATTTT
TRBJ2-3	TRBD2	few	TRBV4-1	CASSQVAGGTDTQYF	TGCGCCAGCAGCCAAGTAGCGGGAGGTACAGATACGCAGTATTTT
TRBJ1-2	TRBD1	many	TRBV6-1	CASSKNRGYGYTF	TGTGCCAGCAGTAAAAACAGGGGGTATGGCTACACCTTC